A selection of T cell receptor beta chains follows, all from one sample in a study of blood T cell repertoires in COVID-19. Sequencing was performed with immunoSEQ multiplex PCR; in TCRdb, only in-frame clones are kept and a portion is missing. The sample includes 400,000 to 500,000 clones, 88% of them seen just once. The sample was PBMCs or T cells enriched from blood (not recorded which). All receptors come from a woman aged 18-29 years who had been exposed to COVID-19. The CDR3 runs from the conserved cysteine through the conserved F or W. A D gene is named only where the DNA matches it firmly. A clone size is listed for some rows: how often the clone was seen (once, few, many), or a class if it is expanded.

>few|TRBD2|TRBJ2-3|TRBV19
CASRGLAGVMTDTQYF
TGTGCCAGTAGAGGACTAGCGGGGGTAATGACAGATACGCAGTATTTT
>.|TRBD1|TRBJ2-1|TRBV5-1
CASSLTTGQGNNEQFF
TGCGCCAGCAGCTTGACCACGGGACAGGGAAACAATGAGCAGTTCTTC
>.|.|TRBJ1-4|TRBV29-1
CSVDQGLGEKLFF
TGCAGCGTTGATCAGGGCCTTGGAGAAAAACTGTTTTTT
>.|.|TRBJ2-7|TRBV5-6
CASSLGTIFNEQYF
TGTGCCAGCAGCTTGGGGACAATTTTCAACGAGCAGTACTTC
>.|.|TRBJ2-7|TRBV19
CASSIAVAGAVSYEQYF
TGTGCCAGTAGTATAGCGGTCGCAGGGGCCGTGTCCTACGAGCAGTACTTC
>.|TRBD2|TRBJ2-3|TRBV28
CASSYHRTSALDTQYF
TGTGCCAGCAGTTACCACAGGACTAGCGCTTTGGATACGCAGTATTTT
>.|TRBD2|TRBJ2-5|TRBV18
CASSAGTSGGPRETQYF
TGTGCCAGCTCAGCCGGGACTAGCGGGGGGCCTCGGGAGACCCAGTACTTC
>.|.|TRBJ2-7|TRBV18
CASSPDTIYEQYF
TGTGCCAGCTCACCAGACACCATTTACGAGCAGTACTTC
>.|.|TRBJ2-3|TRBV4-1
CASSPYGGTQYF
TGCGCCAGCAGCCCTTATGGCGGAACGCAGTATTTT
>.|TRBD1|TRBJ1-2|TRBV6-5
CASSYSGGSNYGYTF
TGTGCCAGCAGTTATTCAGGGGGAAGTAACTATGGCTACACCTTC
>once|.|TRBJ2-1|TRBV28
CASSHYNEQFF
TGTGCCAGCAGTCACTACAATGAGCAGTTCTTC
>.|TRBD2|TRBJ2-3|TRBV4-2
CASSHPAVTSGTVTSTDTQYF
TGTGCCAGCAGCCACCCAGCGGTAACTAGCGGTACAGTAACTAGCACAGATACGCAGTATTTT
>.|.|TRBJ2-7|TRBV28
CASSSRDTRNNEQYF
TGTGCCAGCAGCTCAAGGGACACCAGGAATAACGAGCAGTACTTC
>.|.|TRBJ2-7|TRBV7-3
CASSLIQGYEQYF
TGTGCCAGCAGCTTAATTCAGGGCTACGAGCAGTACTTC
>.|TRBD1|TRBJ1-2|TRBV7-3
CASSLGDSYGYTF
TGTGCCAGCAGCTTAGGGGACAGCTATGGCTACACCTTC
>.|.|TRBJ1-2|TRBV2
CASSRSTGPLYGYTF
TGTGCCAGCAGCCGATCTACAGGGCCCCTCTATGGCTACACCTTC
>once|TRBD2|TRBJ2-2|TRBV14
CASSQVRGGTGELFF
TGTGCCAGCAGCCAAGTACGGGGAGGGACCGGGGAGCTGTTTTTT
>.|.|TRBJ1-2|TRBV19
CASGPPNYGYTF
TGTGCCAGTGGGCCGCCCAACTATGGCTACACCTTC
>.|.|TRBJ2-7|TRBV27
CATSPAGTPTYEQYF
TGTGCCACCTCGCCGGCCGGGACTCCAACCTACGAGCAGTACTTC
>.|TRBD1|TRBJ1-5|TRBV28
CASSLDNMGQGFNQPQHF
TGTGCCAGCAGTTTAGATAATATGGGACAGGGCTTCAATCAGCCCCAGCATTTT
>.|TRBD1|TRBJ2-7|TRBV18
CASSRDRGDEQYF
TGTGCCAGCTCACGGGACAGGGGGGATGAGCAGTACTTC
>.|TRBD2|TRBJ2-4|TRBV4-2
CASSQLLAGGIIAKNIQYF
TGTGCCAGCAGCCAACTACTAGCGGGGGGGATTATAGCCAAAAACATTCAGTACTTC
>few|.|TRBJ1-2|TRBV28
CASSESGSGWAYGYTF
TGTGCCAGCAGCGAATCAGGGTCTGGATGGGCCTATGGCTACACCTTC
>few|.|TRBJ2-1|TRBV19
CASSIGGDNEQFF
TGTGCCAGTAGTATAGGGGGGGACAATGAGCAGTTCTTC
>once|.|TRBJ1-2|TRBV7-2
CASSSPRGSYTF
TGTGCCAGCAGCTCCCCCCGGGGAAGCTACACCTTC
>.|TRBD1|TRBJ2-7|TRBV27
CASTFGQGQHEQYF
TGTGCCAGCACCTTCGGACAGGGACAGCACGAGCAGTACTTC
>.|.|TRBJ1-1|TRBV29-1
CSFSGWMNTEAFF
TGCAGCTTCTCAGGGTGGATGAACACTGAAGCTTTCTTT
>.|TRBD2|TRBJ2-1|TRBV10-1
CASRSSGKGNEQFF
TGCGCCAGCAGGTCTAGCGGGAAGGGCAATGAGCAGTTCTTC
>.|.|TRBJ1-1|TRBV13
CASSLGVRGGSTEAFF
TGTGCCAGCAGCTTAGGAGTTCGGGGAGGAAGTACTGAAGCTTTCTTT
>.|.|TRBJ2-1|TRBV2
CASTSVGGYNEQFF
TGTGCCAGCACCTCCGTGGGGGGTTACAATGAGCAGTTCTTC
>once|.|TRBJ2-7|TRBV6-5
CASTKSGGSYEQYF
TGTGCCAGCACCAAGTCGGGTGGGTCCTACGAGCAGTACTTC
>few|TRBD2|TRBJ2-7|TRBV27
CASSGTSRPYEQYF
TGTGCCAGCAGTGGGACTAGCCGTCCCTACGAGCAGTACTTC
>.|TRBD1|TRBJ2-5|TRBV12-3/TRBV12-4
CASSFAGGETQYF
TGTGCCAGCAGTTTCGCAGGGGGCGAGACCCAGTACTTC
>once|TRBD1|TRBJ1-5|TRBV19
CASTGKGARVQPQHF
TGTGCCAGTACAGGGAAGGGGGCGCGAGTTCAGCCCCAGCATTTT
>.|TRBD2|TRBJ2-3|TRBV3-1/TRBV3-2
CASSQGSGRTSDTQYF
TGTGCCAGCAGCCAAGGGAGCGGGAGGACCTCAGATACGCAGTATTTT
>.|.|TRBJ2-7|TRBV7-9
CASSPLGGHEQYF
TGTGCCAGCAGCCCCCTGGGGGGGCACGAGCAGTACTTC
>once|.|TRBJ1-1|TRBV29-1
CSVVATGPQTEAFF
TGCAGCGTTGTTGCGACAGGTCCACAGACTGAAGCTTTCTTT
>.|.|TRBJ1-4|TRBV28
CASSFGGAANEKLFF
TGTGCCAGCAGTTTTGGGGGGGCTGCTAATGAAAAACTGTTTTTT
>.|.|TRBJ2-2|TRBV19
CASTRGGSLPPGELFF
TGTGCCAGTACCCGAGGAGGATCTCTACCACCCGGGGAGCTGTTTTTT
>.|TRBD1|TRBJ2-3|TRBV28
CASRLTGGSDTQYF
TGTGCCAGCAGGCTCACAGGGGGATCAGATACGCAGTATTTT
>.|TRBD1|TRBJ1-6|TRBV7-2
CASSLEGQGAWSPLHF
TGTGCCAGCAGCTTAGAGGGGCAGGGGGCGTGGTCACCCCTCCACTTT
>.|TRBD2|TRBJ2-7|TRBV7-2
CASSLAPLGAGSYEQYF
TGTGCCAGCAGCTTAGCCCCCCTCGGAGCGGGGTCCTACGAGCAGTACTTC
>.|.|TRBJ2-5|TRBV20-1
CSALRGETQYF
TGCAGTGCCCTCCGGGGGGAGACCCAGTACTTC
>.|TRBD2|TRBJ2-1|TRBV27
CASRERRGSHNEQFF
TGTGCCAGCAGGGAGCGTCGCGGGAGTCACAATGAGCAGTTCTTC
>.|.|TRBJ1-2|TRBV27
CASSATKPGWGYTF
TGTGCCAGCAGTGCCACGAAACCAGGGTGGGGCTACACCTTC
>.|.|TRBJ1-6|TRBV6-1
CASSEWEQASSYNSPLHF
TGTGCCAGCAGTGAGTGGGAACAGGCGAGCTCCTATAATTCACCCCTCCACTTT
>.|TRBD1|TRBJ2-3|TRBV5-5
CASSLVGGADTQYF
TGTGCCAGCAGCTTGGTAGGGGGCGCAGATACGCAGTATTTT
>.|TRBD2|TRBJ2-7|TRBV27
CASRPSGSSYEQYF
TGTGCCAGCAGGCCAAGCGGGAGCTCCTACGAGCAGTACTTC
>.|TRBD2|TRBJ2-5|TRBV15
CATSRRGVRETQYF
TGTGCCACCAGCAGGCGGGGGGTACGGGAGACCCAGTACTTC
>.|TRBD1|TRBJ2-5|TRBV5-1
CASSRDRGETQYF
TGCGCCAGCAGCCGCGACAGGGGAGAGACCCAGTACTTC
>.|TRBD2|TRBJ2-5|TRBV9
CASSVEALGLGETQYF
TGTGCCAGCAGCGTTGAAGCCCTCGGACTAGGAGAGACCCAGTACTTC
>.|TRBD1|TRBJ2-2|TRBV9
CASSVDPTGWSGELFF
TGTGCCAGCAGCGTAGATCCGACAGGGTGGTCCGGGGAGCTGTTTTTT
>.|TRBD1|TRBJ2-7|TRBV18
CASSPPVTGLDEQYF
TGTGCCAGCTCACCACCCGTGACAGGGTTGGACGAGCAGTACTTC
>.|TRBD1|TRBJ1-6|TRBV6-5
CASSYGGQGGSPLHF
TGTGCCAGCAGTTATGGGGGACAGGGGGGTTCACCCCTCCACTTT
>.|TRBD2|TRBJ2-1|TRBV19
CASSASGSSYNEQFF
TGTGCCAGTAGCGCTAGCGGCAGCTCCTACAATGAGCAGTTCTTC
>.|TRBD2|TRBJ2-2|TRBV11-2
CASSLRAGSGTGELFF
TGTGCCAGCAGCTTGCGAGCGGGGTCTGGGACCGGGGAGCTGTTTTTT
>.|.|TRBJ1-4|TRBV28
CASSLKGWDTRPPKNEKLFF
TGTGCCAGCAGTTTAAAGGGGTGGGACACGCGGCCACCTAAAAATGAAAAACTGTTTTTT
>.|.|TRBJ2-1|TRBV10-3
CAISESTGPEQFF
TGTGCCATCAGTGAGTCGACAGGCCCAGAGCAGTTCTTC
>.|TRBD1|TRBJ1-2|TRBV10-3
CAIGTGGDGYTF
TGTGCCATCGGGACAGGGGGCGATGGCTACACCTTC